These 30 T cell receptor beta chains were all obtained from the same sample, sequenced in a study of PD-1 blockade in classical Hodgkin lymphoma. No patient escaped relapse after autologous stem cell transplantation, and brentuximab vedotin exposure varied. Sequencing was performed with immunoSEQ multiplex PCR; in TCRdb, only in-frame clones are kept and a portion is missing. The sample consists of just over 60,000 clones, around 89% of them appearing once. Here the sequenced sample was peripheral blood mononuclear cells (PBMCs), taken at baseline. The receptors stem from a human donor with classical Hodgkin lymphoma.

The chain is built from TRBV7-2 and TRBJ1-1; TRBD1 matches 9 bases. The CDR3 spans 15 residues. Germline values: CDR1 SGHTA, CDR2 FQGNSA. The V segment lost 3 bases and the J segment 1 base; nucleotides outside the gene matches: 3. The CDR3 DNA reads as TGTGCCAGCAGCTTTCTGGGACAGGGGAACACTGAAGCTTTCTTT. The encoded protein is CASSFLGQGNTEAFF.

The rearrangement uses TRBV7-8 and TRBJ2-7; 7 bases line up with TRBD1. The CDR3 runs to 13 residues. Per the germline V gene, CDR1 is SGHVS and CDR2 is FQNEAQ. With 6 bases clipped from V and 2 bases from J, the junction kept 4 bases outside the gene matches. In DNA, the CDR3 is TGTGCCAGCAGGTACAGGGGAACCTACGAGCAGTACTTC. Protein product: CASRYRGTYEQYF. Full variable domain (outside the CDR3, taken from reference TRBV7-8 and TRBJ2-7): GAGVSQSPRYKVAKRGQDVALRCDPISGHVSLFWYQQALGQGPEFLTYFQNEAQLDKSGLPSDRFFAERPEGSVSTLKIQRTQQEDSAVYLCASRYRGTYEQYFGPGTRLTVT.

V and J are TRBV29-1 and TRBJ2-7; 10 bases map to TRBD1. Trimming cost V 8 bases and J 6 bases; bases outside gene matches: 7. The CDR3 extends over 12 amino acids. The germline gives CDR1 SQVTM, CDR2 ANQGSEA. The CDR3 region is CSRGTGALEQYF. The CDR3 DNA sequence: TGCAGCCGGGGGACAGGGGCTCTCGAGCAGTACTTC.

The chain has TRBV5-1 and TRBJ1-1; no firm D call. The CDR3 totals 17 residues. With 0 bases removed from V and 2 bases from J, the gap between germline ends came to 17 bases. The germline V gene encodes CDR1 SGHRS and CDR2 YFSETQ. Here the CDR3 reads CASSLDPWGDGNTEAFF. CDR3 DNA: TGCGCCAGCAGCTTGGATCCCTGGGGAGACGGAAACACTGAAGCTTTCTTT.

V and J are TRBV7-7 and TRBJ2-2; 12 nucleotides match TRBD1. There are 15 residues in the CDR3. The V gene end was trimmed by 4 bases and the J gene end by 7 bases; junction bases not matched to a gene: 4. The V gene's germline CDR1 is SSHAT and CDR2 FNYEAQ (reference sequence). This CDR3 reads CASSSGQGAIGELFF. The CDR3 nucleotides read TGTGCCAGCAGCTCGGGACAGGGGGCAATCGGGGAGCTGTTTTTT. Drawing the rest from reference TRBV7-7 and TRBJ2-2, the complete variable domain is GAGVSQSPRYKVTKRGQDVTLRCDPISSHATLYWYQQALGQGPEFLTYFNYEAQPDKSGLPSDRFSAERPEGSISTLTIQRTEQRDSAMYRCASSSGQGAIGELFFGEGSRLTVL.

In nucleotides, the CDR3 is TGTGCCAGCAGCAGCAGGACAGGGCGGAACACTGAAGCTTTCTTT. Its translation: CASSSRTGRNTEAFF. This rearrangement joins TRBV27 to TRBJ1-1; TRBD1 matches 8 bases. The CDR3 covers 15 residues. Germline-derived CDR1 and CDR2 are MNHEY and SMNVEV (reference sequence). V lost 6 bases and J lost 1; bases outside the gene matches: 7.

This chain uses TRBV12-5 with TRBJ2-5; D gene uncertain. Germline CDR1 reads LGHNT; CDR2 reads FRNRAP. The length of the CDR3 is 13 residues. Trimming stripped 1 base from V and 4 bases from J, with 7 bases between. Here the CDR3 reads CASGLGFVETQYF. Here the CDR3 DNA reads TGTGCTAGTGGTTTGGGGTTTGTAGAGACCCAGTACTTC. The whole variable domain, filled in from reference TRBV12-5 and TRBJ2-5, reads DARVTQTPRHKVTEMGQEVTMRCQPILGHNTVFWYRQTMMQGLELLAYFRNRAPLDDSGMPKDRFSAEMPDATLATLKIQPSEPRDSAVYFCASGLGFVETQYFGPGTRLLVL.

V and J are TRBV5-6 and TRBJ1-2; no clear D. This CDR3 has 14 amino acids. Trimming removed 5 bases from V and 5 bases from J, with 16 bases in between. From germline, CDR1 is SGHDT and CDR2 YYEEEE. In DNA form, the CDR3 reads TGTGCCAGCAGGTCTACCGGACGGTCTTATGGCTACACCTTC. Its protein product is CASRSTGRSYGYTF.

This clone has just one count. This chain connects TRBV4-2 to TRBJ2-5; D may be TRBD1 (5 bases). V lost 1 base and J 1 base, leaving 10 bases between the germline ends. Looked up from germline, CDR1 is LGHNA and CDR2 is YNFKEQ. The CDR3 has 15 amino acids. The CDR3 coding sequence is TGTGCCAGCAGCCAAGCCCGGCAGGGCCAAGAGACCCAGTACTTC. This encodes CASSQARQGQETQYF.

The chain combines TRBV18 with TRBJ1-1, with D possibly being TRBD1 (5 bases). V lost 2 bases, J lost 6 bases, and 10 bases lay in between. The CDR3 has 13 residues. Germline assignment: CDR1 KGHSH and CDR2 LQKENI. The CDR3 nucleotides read TGTGCCAGCTCACCAGAGGGGCTACCTGAAGCTTTCTTT. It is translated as CASSPEGLPEAFF.

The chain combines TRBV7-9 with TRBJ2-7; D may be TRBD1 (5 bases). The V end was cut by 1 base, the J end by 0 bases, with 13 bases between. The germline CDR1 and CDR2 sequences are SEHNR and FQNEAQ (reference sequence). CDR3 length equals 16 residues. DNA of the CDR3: TGTGCCAGCAGCTTAGGAAGGGGTTTCAGCTCCTACGAGCAGTACTTC. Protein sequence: CASSLGRGFSSYEQYF.

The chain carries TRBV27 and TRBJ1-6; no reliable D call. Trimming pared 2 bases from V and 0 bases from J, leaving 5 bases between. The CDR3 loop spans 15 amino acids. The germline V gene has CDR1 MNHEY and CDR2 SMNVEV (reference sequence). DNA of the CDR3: TGTGCCAGCAGTTTACAGGTCTCCTATAATTCACCCCTCCACTTT. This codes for CASSLQVSYNSPLHF.

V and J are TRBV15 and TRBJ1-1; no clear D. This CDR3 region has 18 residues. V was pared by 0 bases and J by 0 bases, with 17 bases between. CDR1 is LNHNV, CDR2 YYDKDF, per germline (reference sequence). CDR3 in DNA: TGTGCCACCAGCAGAGATCGGGGTCTCTCGGGATTGAACACTGAAGCTTTCTTT. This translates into CATSRDRGLSGLNTEAFF.

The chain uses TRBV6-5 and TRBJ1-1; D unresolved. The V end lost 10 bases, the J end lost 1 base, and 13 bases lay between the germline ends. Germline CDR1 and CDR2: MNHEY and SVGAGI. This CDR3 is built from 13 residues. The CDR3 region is CATTFQKNTEAFF. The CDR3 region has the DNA TGTGCCACAACTTTTCAGAAGAACACTGAAGCTTTCTTT.

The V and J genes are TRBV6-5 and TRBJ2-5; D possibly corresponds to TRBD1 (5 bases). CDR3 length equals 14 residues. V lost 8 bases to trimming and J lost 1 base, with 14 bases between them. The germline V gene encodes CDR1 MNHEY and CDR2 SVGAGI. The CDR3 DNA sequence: TGTGCCAGCCGCTCCGCGACAGCCCAAGAGACCCAGTACTTC. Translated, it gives CASRSATAQETQYF.

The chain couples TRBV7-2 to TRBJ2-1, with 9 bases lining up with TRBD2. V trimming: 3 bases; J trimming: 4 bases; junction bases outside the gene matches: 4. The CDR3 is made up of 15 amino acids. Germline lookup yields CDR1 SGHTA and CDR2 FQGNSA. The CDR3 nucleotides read TGTGCCAGCAGCTTTGCGGGGGGGGAGTACAATGAGCAGTTCTTC. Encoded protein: CASSFAGGEYNEQFF.

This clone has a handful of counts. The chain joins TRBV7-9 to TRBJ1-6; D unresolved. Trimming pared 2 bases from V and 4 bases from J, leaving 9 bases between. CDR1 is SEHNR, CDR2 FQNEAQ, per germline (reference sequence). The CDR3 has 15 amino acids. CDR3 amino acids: CASSLQEPYNSPLHF. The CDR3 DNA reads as TGTGCCAGCAGCTTACAGGAGCCATATAATTCACCCCTCCACTTT. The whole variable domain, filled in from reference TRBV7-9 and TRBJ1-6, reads DTGVSQNPRHKITKRGQNVTFRCDPISEHNRLYWYRQTLGQGPEFLTYFQNEAQLEKSRLLSDRFSAERPKGSFSTLEIQRTEQGDSAMYLCASSLQEPYNSPLHFGNGTRLTVT.

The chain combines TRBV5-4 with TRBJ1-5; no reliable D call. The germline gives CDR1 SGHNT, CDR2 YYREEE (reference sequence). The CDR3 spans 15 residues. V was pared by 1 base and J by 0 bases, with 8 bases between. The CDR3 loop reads CASSLWQISNQPQHF. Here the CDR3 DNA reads TGTGCCAGCAGCTTGTGGCAGATTAGCAATCAGCCCCAGCATTTT.

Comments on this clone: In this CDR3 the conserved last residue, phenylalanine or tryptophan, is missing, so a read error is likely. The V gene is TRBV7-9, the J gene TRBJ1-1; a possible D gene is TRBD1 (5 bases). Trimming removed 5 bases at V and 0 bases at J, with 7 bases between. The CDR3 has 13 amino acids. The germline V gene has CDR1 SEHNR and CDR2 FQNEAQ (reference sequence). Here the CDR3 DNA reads TGTGCCAGCAGCCCGACAGTGAACACTGAAGCTTTCCTT. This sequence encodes CASSPTVNTEAFL.

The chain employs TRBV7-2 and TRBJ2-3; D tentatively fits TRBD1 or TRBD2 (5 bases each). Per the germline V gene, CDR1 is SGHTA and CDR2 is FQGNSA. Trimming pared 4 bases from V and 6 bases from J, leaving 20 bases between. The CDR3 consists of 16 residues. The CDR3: CASSSRDPPSSDTQYF. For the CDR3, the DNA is TGTGCCAGCAGCTCCCGGGACCCACCAAGTTCTGATACGCAGTATTTT.

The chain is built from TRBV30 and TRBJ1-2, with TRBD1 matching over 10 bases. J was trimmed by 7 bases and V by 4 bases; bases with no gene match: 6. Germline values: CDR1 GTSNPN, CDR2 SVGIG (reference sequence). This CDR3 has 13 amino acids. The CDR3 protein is CAWTPDRGGGYTF. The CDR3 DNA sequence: TGTGCCTGGACTCCGGACAGGGGGGGTGGCTACACCTTC.

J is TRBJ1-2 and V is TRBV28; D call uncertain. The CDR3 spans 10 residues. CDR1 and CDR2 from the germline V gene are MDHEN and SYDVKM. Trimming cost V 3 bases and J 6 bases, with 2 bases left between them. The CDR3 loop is CASSLNGYTF. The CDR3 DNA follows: TGTGCCAGCAGTTTGAATGGCTACACCTTC.

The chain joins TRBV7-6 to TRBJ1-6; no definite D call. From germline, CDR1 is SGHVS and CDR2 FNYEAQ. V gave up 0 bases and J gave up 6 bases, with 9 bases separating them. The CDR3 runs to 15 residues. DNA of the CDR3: TGTGCCAGCAGCTTAGCGGGCCTACCTAATTCACCCCTCCACTTT. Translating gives CASSLAGLPNSPLHF.

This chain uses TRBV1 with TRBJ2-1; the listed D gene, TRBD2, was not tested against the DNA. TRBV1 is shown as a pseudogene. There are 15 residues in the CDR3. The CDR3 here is CTSSRGLRSYNEQFF. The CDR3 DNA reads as TGCACCAGCAGCCGGGGACTTAGATCCTACAATGAGCAGTTCTTC.

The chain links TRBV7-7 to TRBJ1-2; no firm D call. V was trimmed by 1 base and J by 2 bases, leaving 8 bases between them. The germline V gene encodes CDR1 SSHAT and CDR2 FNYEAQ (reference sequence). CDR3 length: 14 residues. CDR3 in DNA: TGTGCCAGCAGCTTAGAGGCATCCAACTATGGCTACACCTTC. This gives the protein CASSLEASNYGYTF.

The CDR3 bases are TGCGCCAGCAGCTTGGCCTTTACGTGGAGCTCCTACGAGCAGTACTTC. It translates to CASSLAFTWSSYEQYF. This chain connects TRBV5-1 to TRBJ2-7; the D is unclear. This CDR3 is built from 16 residues. Trimming stripped 0 bases from V and 0 bases from J, with 13 bases between. Germline V gene lookup returns CDR1 SGHRS and CDR2 YFSETQ.

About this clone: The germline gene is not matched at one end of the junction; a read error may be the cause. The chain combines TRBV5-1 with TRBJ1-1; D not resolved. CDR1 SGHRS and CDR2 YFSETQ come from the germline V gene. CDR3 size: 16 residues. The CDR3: CASSLAGGSPNAEAFF. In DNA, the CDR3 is TGCGCCAGCAGCTTGGCGGGAGGGAGTCCGAACGCTGAAGCTTTCTTT.

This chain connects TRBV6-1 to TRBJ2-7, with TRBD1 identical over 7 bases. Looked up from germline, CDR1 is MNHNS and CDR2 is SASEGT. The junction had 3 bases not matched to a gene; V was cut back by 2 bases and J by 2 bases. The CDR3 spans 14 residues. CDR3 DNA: TGTGCCAGCAGTGAAAACGGACAGGCCTACGAGCAGTACTTC. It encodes CASSENGQAYEQYF.

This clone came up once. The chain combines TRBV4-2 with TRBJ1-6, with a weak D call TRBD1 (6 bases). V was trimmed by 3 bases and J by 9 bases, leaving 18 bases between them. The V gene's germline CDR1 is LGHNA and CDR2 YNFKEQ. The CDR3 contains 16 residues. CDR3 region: CASSQGAGRGTSPLHF. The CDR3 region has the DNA TGTGCCAGCAGCCAGGGGGCGGGGAGGGGTACTTCACCCCTCCACTTT.

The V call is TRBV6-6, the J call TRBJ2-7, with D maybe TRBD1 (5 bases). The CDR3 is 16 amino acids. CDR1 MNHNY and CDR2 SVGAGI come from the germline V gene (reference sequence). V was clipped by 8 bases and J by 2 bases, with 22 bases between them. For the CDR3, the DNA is TGTGCCAGCGACAGCAACCAGGGCGATCCCACCTACGAGCAGTACTTC. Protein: CASDSNQGDPTYEQYF.